This T cell receptor beta chain was identified during a study of cytomegalovirus exposure and HLA in healthy donors. Use of 60 Vbeta and 13 Jbeta primers characterized the PCR. Some clones are missing from TCRdb's copy, which holds only in-frame ones; the method was immunoSEQ multiplex PCR. The sample has more than 75,000 clones, 75% to 85% seen once; the top ten hold 3.8%. The CDR3 covers 15 residues. The V gene lost 1 base and the J gene lost 6 bases, with 17 bases spanning the gap. Per germline, CDR1 SGHRS and CDR2 YFSETQ. Sequenced sample: PBMCs. The rearrangement uses TRBV5-1 and TRBJ2-7, with D perhaps matching TRBD2 (5 bases). The TCR originated in a woman between 40 and 55 years old in good health and CMV-seronegative. DNA of the CDR3: TGCGCCAGCAGCTTGATCGGGAAGGCCCTCGGCGAGCAGTACTTC. Amino acid sequence: CASSLIGKALGEQYF.